Each of the 32 T cell receptor beta chains below was sequenced from the same sample in a study of blood T cell repertoires in COVID-19. The data were produced by immunoSEQ multiplex PCR, yet TCRdb's version contains in-frame clones alone and is incomplete. The sample holds 25,000 to 30,000 clones, about nine tenths seen once. The sequenced material came from peripheral blood. The receptors shown here come from a human donor in a cohort sampled during active COVID-19.

This chain links TRBV2 with TRBJ1-6; D is perhaps TRBD1 (5 bases). This CDR3 has 15 amino acids. With 1 base removed from V and 11 bases from J, the gap between germline ends came to 15 bases. Germline CDR1 is SNHLY and CDR2 is FYNNEI. The CDR3 DNA sequence: TGTGCCAGCAGTGAAGAGCGGCCAGGGAGGACACCCCTCCACTTT. Residues: CASSEERPGRTPLHF.

This chain links TRBV24-1 with TRBJ2-2; tentatively, D is TRBD2 (5 bases). CDR1 and CDR2 from the germline V gene are KGHDR and SFDVKD. The CDR3 is made up of 14 amino acids. V dropped 2 bases and J dropped 8 bases, with 11 bases sitting between them. Written as DNA, the CDR3 is TGTGCCACCAGTGATTCGGGGTTAGGAGGGGAGCTGTTTTTT. This sequence encodes CATSDSGLGGELFF.

CDR3 sequence reads: CASGQSNEQFF. CDR3 DNA: TGTGCTAGTGGACAGTCCAATGAGCAGTTCTTC. The J gene is TRBJ2-1, the V gene TRBV12-5; no firm D call. V lost 6 bases to trimming and J lost 6 bases, with 6 bases between them. Germline V gives CDR1 LGHNT, CDR2 FRNRAP. The CDR3 runs 11 residues.

The rearrangement uses TRBV6-6 and TRBJ2-2; possible D gene TRBD2, 6 bases. This CDR3 spans 15 amino acids. Germline lookup yields CDR1 MNHNY and CDR2 SVGAGI (reference sequence). Trimming removed 4 bases from V and 2 bases from J, with 11 bases in between. CDR3 nucleotide sequence: TGTGCCAGCAGTTTGTGGGACTCTAACACCGGGGAGCTGTTTTTT. Translation: CASSLWDSNTGELFF.

This clone was seen just once. The genes are TRBV11-2 and TRBJ1-1; D is uncertain. This CDR3 has 13 amino acids. The ends were cut back, 1 base at V and 2 bases at J, with 5 bases in the middle. CDR1 SGHAT and CDR2 FQNNGV come from the germline V gene. The CDR3 spells CASSLGSNTEAFF. CDR3 nucleotides: TGTGCCAGCAGCTTAGGGAGTAACACTGAAGCTTTCTTT.

Details on this clone: At one boundary the junction diverges from the germline segment, which might be a read error. This sequence joins TRBV10-1 and TRBJ2-2; 8 bases fit TRBD1. The CDR3 has 15 amino acids. Germline assignment: CDR1 WNHNN and CDR2 SYGVQD (reference sequence). CDR3 residues: CANQWRTGNGRGAVF. The CDR3 DNA sequence: TGCGCCAACCAATGGAGGACAGGGAATGGTCGGGGAGCTGTTTTT.

The chain links TRBV5-1 to TRBJ2-7; D not certain. Germline V gene sequence: CDR1 SGHRS, CDR2 YFSETQ. The CDR3 is 12 amino acids. The ends were cut back, 1 base at V and 2 bases at J, with 4 bases in the middle. In DNA, the CDR3 is TGCGCCAGCAGCTTGCCAGCCTACGAGCAGTACTTC. The encoded protein is CASSLPAYEQYF.

CDR3: CASSKQGSYGYTF. The CDR3 DNA is TGCGCCAGCAGCAAACAGGGGAGCTATGGCTACACCTTC. This rearrangement joins TRBV4-1 to TRBJ1-2, with 7 bases lining up with TRBD1. This CDR3 contains 13 residues. J gave up 4 bases and V 5 bases, and 4 bases lay outside the gene matches. CDR1 is MGHRA and CDR2 is YSYEKL in the germline V gene.

The gene calls are TRBV27 and TRBJ2-1; D perhaps matches TRBD1 (5 bases). The germline V gene encodes CDR1 MNHEY and CDR2 SMNVEV (reference sequence). The V and J ends lost 3 bases and 10 bases respectively, with 13 bases between them. The CDR3 is made up of 13 amino acids. The DNA for the CDR3 is TGTGCCAGCAGTTTCACCGCTAGGGGAGAGCAGTTCTTC. Residues: CASSFTARGEQFF.

The rearrangement uses TRBV7-6 and TRBJ2-1; TRBD2 matches at 12 bases. Germline CDR1 reads SGHVS; CDR2 reads FNYEAQ. The CDR3 covers 16 residues. The V segment lost 4 bases and the J segment 4 bases; nucleotides outside the gene matches: 5. The CDR3 loop reads CASSSRLAGDYNEQFF. The CDR3 DNA follows: TGTGCCAGCAGCTCCCGACTAGCGGGGGATTACAATGAGCAGTTCTTC.

V is TRBV13 and J is TRBJ2-7; D perhaps matches TRBD1 (6 bases). Between the trimmed V and J ends, which lost 2 bases and 4 bases, there was a span of 9 bases. Germline lookup yields CDR1 PRHDT and CDR2 FYEKMQ (reference sequence). CDR3 size: 13 residues. The CDR3 DNA follows: TGTGCCAGCAGCTTATCAGGGGTATACGAGCAGTACTTC. It codes for CASSLSGVYEQYF.

CDR3 amino acids: CASSYALSSYNEQFF. The CDR3 DNA reads TGTGCCAGCAGTTATGCGCTTAGCTCCTACAATGAGCAGTTCTTC. The V call is TRBV28, the J call TRBJ2-1; D is undetermined. Germline CDR1 is MDHEN and CDR2 is SYDVKM. With 4 bases removed from V and 0 bases from J, the gap between germline ends came to 10 bases. CDR3 length: 15 residues.

This sequence joins TRBV4-3 and TRBJ1-5; D is unclear. The CDR3 spans 17 residues. Deletions cut 0 bases from V and 1 base from J, with 13 bases between. The germline V gene encodes CDR1 LGHNA and CDR2 YSLEER. The CDR3: CASSQDYGYGSNQPQHF. DNA for the CDR3: TGCGCCAGCAGCCAAGATTACGGTTACGGGAGCAATCAGCCCCAGCATTTT.

The V call is TRBV4-2, the J call TRBJ1-2, with TRBD1 matching 7 bases. V lost 1 base to trimming and J lost 4 bases; unmatched junction nucleotides: 6. The length of the CDR3 is 15 residues. CDR1 LGHNA and CDR2 YNFKEQ come from the germline V gene. CDR3 residues: CASSQGQGGAYGYTF. CDR3 coding DNA: TGTGCCAGCAGCCAAGGTCAGGGGGGTGCCTATGGCTACACCTTC.

This sequence joins TRBV16 and TRBJ2-4; maybe TRBD1 (6 bases). V was pared by 8 bases and J by 6 bases, with 20 bases between. CDR3 length equals 15 residues. From germline, CDR1 is KGHSY and CDR2 FQNENV. CDR3 region: CASGTGNGGSNIQYF. The CDR3 DNA is TGTGCCAGCGGAACAGGGAATGGGGGTTCAAACATTCAGTACTTC.

The chain couples TRBV4-1 to TRBJ1-1, with 9 bases that match TRBD1. The trim removed 0 bases at V and 6 bases at J, leaving 8 bases unmatched. Per the germline V gene, CDR1 is MGHRA and CDR2 is YSYEKL. The CDR3 contains 16 residues. The CDR3 DNA sequence: TGCGCCAGCAGCCAAGATAAGGGACAGGGAAAGCCTGAAGCTTTCTTT. Translated: CASSQDKGQGKPEAFF.

This chain connects TRBV6-2 or TRBV6-3 to TRBJ2-5, with a possible D match to TRBD1 (6 bases). Germline lookup yields CDR1 MNHEY and CDR2 SVGEGT. The CDR3 has 13 amino acids. V was pared by 5 bases and J by 4 bases, with 11 bases between. CDR3 sequence (DNA): TGTGCCAGCAGTCCACAGGGAGCAGAGACCCAGTACTTC. It is translated as CASSPQGAETQYF.

J is TRBJ1-3 and V is TRBV28; 7 bases are a match to TRBD1. V lost 6 bases and J lost 2; bases outside the gene matches: 10. Germline V gene sequence: CDR1 MDHEN, CDR2 SYDVKM. The CDR3 spans 16 residues. For the CDR3, the DNA is TGTGCCAGCAGGCCCACTACAGGGGAAGCTGGAAACACCATATATTTT. This translates into CASRPTTGEAGNTIYF.

CDR3 region: CASSLDRGWDEKLFF. CDR3 DNA sequence: TGTGCCAGCAGCCTAGACAGGGGATGGGATGAAAAACTGTTTTTT. The genes are TRBV5-4 and TRBJ1-4; 8 bases are shared with TRBD1. The trim removed 4 bases at V and 6 bases at J, leaving 8 bases unmatched. This CDR3 is 15 amino acids long. The germline V gene encodes CDR1 SGHNT and CDR2 YYREEE (reference sequence).

The chain employs TRBV5-1 and TRBJ2-6; maybe TRBD1 (6 bases). CDR3 size: 17 residues. Between the trimmed V and J ends, which lost 4 bases and 1 base, there was a span of 15 bases. In germline, CDR1 is SGHRS, CDR2 YFSETQ. CDR3 nucleotides: TGCGCCAGCAGCGTTGGGACACCTAGTTCTGGGGCCAACGTCCTGACTTTC. It specifies CASSVGTPSSGANVLTF.

The chain recombines TRBV9 with TRBJ2-1, with 7 positions matching TRBD1. There are 14 residues in the CDR3. Germline CDR1 and CDR2: SGDLS and YYNGEE. The V and J ends lost 3 bases and 5 bases, in that order; junction bases with no gene match: 5. This chain's CDR3 is CASSAPGTDNEQFF. The CDR3 DNA is TGTGCCAGCAGCGCTCCCGGGACAGACAATGAGCAGTTCTTC.

The V call is TRBV14, the J call TRBJ1-3; D perhaps matches TRBD1 (5 bases). Germline-derived CDR1 and CDR2 are SGHDN and FVKESK. The germline V and J ends were trimmed by 1 base and 2 bases, with 15 bases remaining between them. The CDR3 is 17 residues long. The CDR3 region has the DNA TGTGCCAGCAGCCAAGTGGGGCTACCTGTACCTGGAAACACCATATATTTT. It translates to CASSQVGLPVPGNTIYF.

The rearrangement links TRBV4-1 to TRBJ2-1; 13 bases are a match to TRBD2. The V segment lost 6 bases and the J segment 1 base; nucleotides outside the gene matches: 6. This CDR3 has 17 amino acids. Germline CDR1 and CDR2: MGHRA and YSYEKL. The CDR3 DNA reads as TGCGCCAGCAGGGGACTAGCGGGGACCCCATCCTACAATGAGCAGTTCTTC. This sequence encodes CASRGLAGTPSYNEQFF.

This clone has only a few counts. The genes are TRBV7-9 and TRBJ2-7; TRBD2 agrees at 9 bases. Trimming cost V 3 bases and J 3 bases; bases outside gene matches: 6. The CDR3 spans 15 residues. The germline CDR1 and CDR2 sequences are SEHNR and FQNEAQ (reference sequence). CDR3 region: CASSFYQRGDYEQYF. The CDR3 bases are TGTGCCAGCAGCTTTTACCAGCGGGGGGACTACGAGCAGTACTTC. The full variable domain, its missing parts supplied by reference TRBV7-9 and TRBJ2-7, is DTGVSQNPRHKITKRGQNVTFRCDPISEHNRLYWYRQTLGQGPEFLTYFQNEAQLEKSRLLSDRFSAERPKGSFSTLEIQRTEQGDSAMYLCASSFYQRGDYEQYFGPGTRLTVT.

The gene calls are TRBV9 and TRBJ2-1; D possibly corresponds to TRBD1 (6 bases). V gave up 0 bases and J gave up 2 bases, with 12 bases separating them. Per germline, CDR1 SGDLS and CDR2 YYNGEE. The CDR3 runs to 16 residues. The CDR3 protein is CASSVATGLAYNEQFF. For the CDR3, the DNA is TGTGCCAGCAGCGTAGCCACAGGGTTAGCCTACAATGAGCAGTTCTTC.

The chain joins TRBV6-2 or TRBV6-3 to TRBJ1-5, with D perhaps matching TRBD1 (6 bases). Trimming removed 6 bases at V and 1 base at J, with 13 bases between. Germline CDR1 reads MNHEY; CDR2 reads SVGEGT. The CDR3 loop spans 15 amino acids. The CDR3 coding sequence is TGTGCCAGCAGCCCCGGGGGGGCGAGCAATCAGCCCCAGCATTTT. This sequence encodes CASSPGGASNQPQHF.

The chain joins TRBV12-3 or TRBV12-4 to TRBJ2-5; D unclear. This CDR3 comprises 12 residues. V lost 2 bases, J lost 4 bases, and 5 bases lay in between. CDR3 in amino acids: CASSLSLETQYF. CDR3 in DNA: TGTGCCAGCAGTTTATCTTTAGAGACCCAGTACTTC.

V is TRBV4-1 and J is TRBJ2-1; possibly TRBD2 for D (6 bases). The CDR3 covers 16 residues. Per germline, CDR1 MGHRA and CDR2 YSYEKL. V was pared by 4 bases and J by 0 bases, with 13 bases between. CDR3 DNA: TGCGCCAGCAGCCTCGGGTCCGGGAGCTCCTACAATGAGCAGTTCTTC. The encoded protein is CASSLGSGSSYNEQFF.

V is TRBV28 and J is TRBJ1-2; 8 bases are shared with TRBD1. Per the germline V gene, CDR1 is MDHEN and CDR2 is SYDVKM. The ends lost 3 bases at V and 2 bases at J; junction bases unmatched: 5. CDR3 length equals 15 residues. This CDR3 reads CASSLGTGPNYGYTF. DNA of the CDR3: TGTGCCAGCAGTTTGGGGACAGGTCCAAACTATGGCTACACCTTC.

The chain carries TRBV6-5 and TRBJ2-1; 13 bases map to TRBD2. Germline-derived CDR1 and CDR2 are MNHEY and SVGAGI. This CDR3 contains 15 residues. V lost 7 bases to trimming and J lost 7 bases; unmatched junction nucleotides: 7. The CDR3 bases are TGTGCCAGCAATAGACTAGCGGGGGGTTATAATGAGCAGTTCTTC. Protein: CASNRLAGGYNEQFF.

J is TRBJ2-6 and V is TRBV23-1, with 7 bases matching TRBD1. TRBV23-1 is assigned to the ORF class and has an uncertain function. V was pared by 0 bases and J by 0 bases, with 8 bases of the junction left unmatched. The CDR3 length is 19 residues. The CDR3 protein is CASSQSDDRARSGANVLTF. CDR3 nucleotide sequence: TGCGCCAGCAGTCAATCTGACGACAGGGCCCGCTCTGGGGCCAACGTCCTGACTTTC.

This clone was seen a single time. The chain uses TRBV2 and TRBJ2-5; perhaps TRBD2 as D (6 bases). The V and J ends lost 5 bases and 7 bases respectively, with 8 bases between them. The CDR3 runs 11 residues. Germline values: CDR1 SNHLY, CDR2 FYNNEI. The CDR3 sequence: CASSWGGTQYF. The CDR3 nucleotides are TGTGCCAGCAGTTGGGGAGGGACCCAGTACTTC.